These 8 T cell receptor beta chains originate from one sample sequenced in a study of T-cell memory formation after mild COVID-19. Each CDR3 protein gets one entry after TCRdb re-called the 5' RACE reads with MiXCR. The sample records under 250,000 distinct CDR3 sequences, roughly 14% being singletons. Sequencing was performed on PBMCs or a T cell subset sorted from them (not recorded which). These TCRs come from an adult woman who had mild COVID-19 (a few samples of this study predate the infection). Cell type and time point are not known.

The V and J genes are TRBV12-3 or TRBV12-4 and TRBJ1-4; no definite D call. The CDR3 length is 16 residues. Trimming stripped 5 bases from V and 7 bases from J, with 20 bases between. CDR3 amino acids: CASSGATTATGEKLFF. DNA of the CDR3: TGTGCCAGCAGTGGCGCCACCACCGCAACGGGTGAAAAACTGTTTTTT.

This clonotype has only a few counts. This chain joins TRBV12-3 or TRBV12-4 and TRBJ2-7; unclear D gene. V shed 1 base and J shed 2 bases, with 9 bases lying between them. The CDR3 runs 14 residues. CDR3 DNA: TGTGCCAGCAGTTTAGGCAGGAGAACCTACGAGCAGTACTTC. Translated: CASSLGRRTYEQYF.

V is TRBV12-3 or TRBV12-4 and J is TRBJ1-6; D ambiguous. The ends were cut back, 2 bases at V and 7 bases at J, with 6 bases in the middle. The CDR3 totals 13 residues. This CDR3 is CASSLRGNSPLHF. CDR3 nucleotide sequence: TGTGCCAGCAGTTTACGTGGGAATTCACCCCTCCACTTT.

V is TRBV12-3 or TRBV12-4 and J is TRBJ1-1; TRBD1 is a possible D gene (6 bases). The CDR3 sequence is 15 residues long. V dropped 4 bases and J dropped 0 bases, with 12 bases sitting between them. CDR3 nucleotide sequence: TGTGCCAGCAGTTCTCAGGGGACCTTGAACACTGAAGCTTTCTTT. Translated: CASSSQGTLNTEAFF.

Only a few counts were recorded for this clonotype. The V call is TRBV27, the J call TRBJ2-3, with D possibly being TRBD1 or TRBD2 (6 bases each). Germline V gene sequence: CDR1 MNHEY, CDR2 SMNVEV (reference sequence). The CDR3 consists of 14 residues. V shed 6 bases and J shed 7 bases, with 17 bases lying between them. The CDR3 nucleotides read TGTGCCAGCAGCCCTTCGGGGGCGTTTTATACGCAGTATTTT. Protein product: CASSPSGAFYTQYF.

The gene calls are TRBV6-5 and TRBJ1-1, with D possibly matching TRBD1 (6 bases). Trimming took off 2 bases at V and 2 bases at J, with 12 bases between the two ends. Per the germline V gene, CDR1 is MNHEY and CDR2 is SVGAGI. This CDR3 has 15 amino acids. CDR3 DNA sequence: TGTGCCAGCAGTTACAGAAACAGGGCTAACACTGAAGCTTTCTTT. Translation: CASSYRNRANTEAFF.

The chain carries TRBV30 and TRBJ2-2; no firm D call. V lost 1 base to trimming and J lost 5 bases, with 8 bases between them. The CDR3 totals 13 residues. Germline CDR1 GTSNPN, CDR2 SVGIG (reference sequence). The CDR3 sequence is CAWSGERTGELFF. The CDR3, as DNA: TGTGCCTGGAGTGGGGAAAGAACCGGGGAGCTGTTTTTT.

The V and J genes are TRBV29-1 and TRBJ2-7; D not resolved. CDR1 SQVTM and CDR2 ANQGSEA come from the germline V gene. The CDR3 extends over 14 amino acids. V lost 6 bases, J lost 0 bases, and 15 bases lay in between. DNA of the CDR3: TGCAGCGTCCGAATCAAGGAACCCTCCTACGAGCAGTACTTC. Its protein product is CSVRIKEPSYEQYF.